These 29 T cell receptor beta chains originate from one sample sequenced in a study of cytomegalovirus exposure and HLA in healthy donors. PCR employed 60 Vbeta and 13 Jbeta primers. Sequencing was performed with immunoSEQ multiplex PCR; in TCRdb, only in-frame clones are kept and a portion is missing. Here the sample table reports about 150,000 clones. Sequencing was carried out using PBMCs. The receptors stem from a woman between 50 and 59 years old in good health and CMV-seronegative.

The CDR3 protein is CASSFAVRQYF. The CDR3 nucleotides read TGTGCCAGCAGTTTCGCTGTGAGGCAGTACTTC. The chain couples TRBV28 to TRBJ2-7; D gene unclear. Germline CDR1 reads MDHEN; CDR2 reads SYDVKM. The CDR3 is made up of 11 amino acids. V shed 3 bases and J shed 9 bases, with 9 bases lying between them.

The genes are TRBV28 and TRBJ2-6, with D unclear. The CDR3 sequence is 12 residues long. Trimming cost V 7 bases and J 1 base, with 2 bases left between them. The germline V gene encodes CDR1 MDHEN and CDR2 SYDVKM. Here the CDR3 DNA reads TGTGCCAGCATATCTGGGGCCAACGTCCTGACTTTC. Translating it yields CASISGANVLTF.

J is TRBJ2-3 and V is TRBV7-2; possibly TRBD1 for D (5 bases). From germline, CDR1 is SGHTA and CDR2 FQGNSA. Trimming pared 7 bases from V and 2 bases from J, leaving 16 bases between. The length of the CDR3 is 15 residues. The CDR3 protein is CASNLDRANTDTQYF. As DNA, the CDR3 is TGTGCCAGCAACCTTGACAGAGCGAACACAGATACGCAGTATTTT. The complete variable domain, with remaining parts taken from reference TRBV7-2 and TRBJ2-3, reads GAGVSQSPSNKVTEKGKDVELRCDPISGHTALYWYRQSLGQGLEFLIYFQGNSAPDKSGLPSDRFSAERTGGSVSTLTIQRTQQEDSAVYLCASNLDRANTDTQYFGPGTRLTVL.

V and J are TRBV19 and TRBJ1-2; D may be TRBD1 (6 bases). This CDR3 has 13 amino acids. V was cut by 9 bases and J by 5 bases, with 16 bases left in between. From germline, CDR1 is LNHDA and CDR2 SQIVND (reference sequence). CDR3 DNA: TGTGCCAGCGCCCCCGGGGGGCAGTATGGCTACACCTTC. This translates into CASAPGGQYGYTF.

The chain carries TRBV30 and TRBJ1-5, with 9 positions matching TRBD1. With 5 bases clipped from V and 6 bases from J, the junction kept 8 bases outside the gene matches. The germline V gene encodes CDR1 GTSNPN and CDR2 SVGIG (reference sequence). The CDR3 loop spans 14 amino acids. CDR3 bases: TGTGCCTGGGGGCCTGGGACAGGGTCTCAGCCCCAGCATTTT. Its translation is CAWGPGTGSQPQHF.

This rearrangement joins TRBV9 to TRBJ2-1; D remains ambiguous. The germline V gene has CDR1 SGDLS and CDR2 YYNGEE. There are 17 residues in the CDR3. Trimming pared 3 bases from V and 0 bases from J, leaving 16 bases between. The CDR3 DNA is TGTGCCAGCAGCGCGGATGGTCGGGTTAGCTCCTACAATGAGCAGTTCTTC. Translated: CASSADGRVSSYNEQFF.

The V call is TRBV14, the J call TRBJ2-2, with D possibly being TRBD2 (5 bases). The CDR3 is made up of 16 amino acids. The V end lost 1 base, the J end lost 3 bases, and 12 bases lay between the germline ends. CDR1 and CDR2 from the germline V gene are SGHDN and FVKESK. CDR3 bases: TGTGCCAGCAGCCAAGGGAGCGGACGGTACACCGGGGAGCTGTTTTTT. Amino acid sequence: CASSQGSGRYTGELFF.

For the CDR3, the DNA is TGTGCCAGCAGCTCAACAGGGGGCTACGAGCAGTACTTC. Translation: CASSSTGGYEQYF. V and J are TRBV7-9 and TRBJ2-7; TRBD1 matches 8 bases. This CDR3 region has 13 residues. CDR1 is SEHNR, CDR2 FQNEAQ, per germline (reference sequence). V gave up 4 bases and J gave up 3 bases; unmatched junction bases: 2.

V is TRBV13 and J is TRBJ1-5, with 7 bases identical to TRBD1. The CDR3 sequence is 15 residues long. V lost 2 bases to trimming and J lost 2 bases; unmatched junction nucleotides: 3. The germline V gene encodes CDR1 PRHDT and CDR2 FYEKMQ (reference sequence). CDR3 in DNA: TGTGCCAGCAGCTTAAGGGGGCACGGCAATCAGCCCCAGCATTTT. Its translation is CASSLRGHGNQPQHF.

V gene TRBV5-4 combines with J gene TRBJ2-2; TRBD2 matches at 9 bases. V gave up 3 bases and J gave up 7 bases; unmatched junction bases: 10. The germline gives CDR1 SGHNT, CDR2 YYREEE (reference sequence). CDR3 size: 16 residues. The DNA for the CDR3 is TGTGCCAGCAGCTCGAGACTAGCGGAAAAGGTCGGGGAGCTGTTTTTT. It translates to CASSSRLAEKVGELFF.

This rearrangement joins TRBV27 to TRBJ1-1; 9 nucleotides align to TRBD1. V shed 3 bases, J shed 4 bases, and the junction held 9 bases outside the gene matches. CDR1 MNHEY and CDR2 SMNVEV come from the germline V gene (reference sequence). The CDR3 extends over 16 amino acids. CDR3 residues: CASSLGTGRMGTEAFF. The CDR3 DNA follows: TGTGCCAGCAGTTTGGGGACAGGGAGGATGGGCACTGAAGCTTTCTTT.

The rearrangement joins TRBV30 to TRBJ1-5; TRBD1 matches 8 bases. Germline V gene lookup returns CDR1 GTSNPN and CDR2 SVGIG (reference sequence). The J segment lost 5 bases and the V segment lost 2 bases, leaving 14 bases of the junction unmatched. There are 17 residues in the CDR3. The CDR3 sequence is CAWSLGGQAHIDQPQHF. The CDR3 DNA follows: TGTGCCTGGAGTTTGGGGGGACAGGCCCATATAGATCAGCCCCAGCATTTT. The complete variable domain, with remaining parts taken from reference TRBV30 and TRBJ1-5, reads SQTIHQWPATLVQPVGSPLSLECTVEGTSNPNLYWYRQAAGRGLQLLFYSVGIGQISSEVPQNLSASRPQDRQFILSSKKLLLSDSGFYLCAWSLGGQAHIDQPQHFGDGTRLSIL.

The chain is built from TRBV30 and TRBJ2-3; 11 nucleotides match TRBD2. This CDR3 region has 15 residues. Per the germline V gene, CDR1 is GTSNPN and CDR2 is SVGIG (reference sequence). Trimming removed 0 bases from V and 4 bases from J; junction bases left unmatched: 3. This CDR3 is CAWSVLAGAPDTQYF. Written as DNA, the CDR3 is TGTGCCTGGAGTGTACTAGCGGGGGCTCCAGATACGCAGTATTTT.

CDR3 residues: CASFWALENEQYF. In nucleotides, the CDR3 is TGTGCCAGCTTCTGGGCTCTCGAGAACGAGCAGTACTTC. This chain joins TRBV27 and TRBJ2-7; D unresolved. V was cut by 8 bases and J by 5 bases, with 16 bases left in between. The CDR3 loop spans 13 amino acids. The germline V gene has CDR1 MNHEY and CDR2 SMNVEV (reference sequence).

The chain combines TRBV4-2 with TRBJ2-1, with 15 nucleotides matching TRBD2. The length of the CDR3 is 20 residues. V dropped 0 bases and J dropped 5; count of bases not matched to a gene: 11. The V gene's germline CDR1 is LGHNA and CDR2 YNFKEQ. The DNA of the CDR3 is TGTGCCAGCAGCCAAGATGACTGGACTAGCGGGAGGGCCGGTGACAATGAGCAGTTCTTC. This gives the protein CASSQDDWTSGRAGDNEQFF.

V gene TRBV7-2 combines with J gene TRBJ1-5; weak D call: TRBD1 (6 bases). The CDR3 runs 16 residues. The germline CDR1 and CDR2 sequences are SGHTA and FQGNSA. Between the trimmed V and J ends, which lost 1 base and 7 bases, there was a span of 17 bases. The CDR3 is CASSLEGRGAGQPQHF. The CDR3 DNA reads as TGTGCCAGCAGCTTAGAAGGGCGGGGGGCTGGACAGCCCCAGCATTTT.

The chain employs TRBV10-3 and TRBJ2-5; 10 nucleotides align to TRBD2. The V segment lost 7 bases and the J segment 1 base; nucleotides outside the gene matches: 6. Germline CDR1 and CDR2: ENHRY and SYGVKD. This CDR3 is built from 15 residues. Written as DNA, the CDR3 is TGTGCCATCAATCAAGCGGGGGGGCCCCAAGAGACCCAGTACTTC. Translating it yields CAINQAGGPQETQYF.

The chain joins TRBV7-8 to TRBJ2-5; a weak D match, TRBD2 (5 bases). V lost 5 bases, J lost 1 base, and 11 bases lay in between. Per the germline V gene, CDR1 is SGHVS and CDR2 is FQNEAQ. The CDR3 consists of 14 residues. The DNA for the CDR3 is TGTGCCAGCAGCCCGTGGGGAGTCCAAGAGACCCAGTACTTC. Amino acid sequence: CASSPWGVQETQYF.

CDR3 nucleotides: TGCGCCAGCAGCTTGACAGCGAACACTGAAGCTTTCTTT. It codes for CASSLTANTEAFF. This chain joins TRBV5-1 and TRBJ1-1, with D hard to call. This CDR3 region has 13 residues. Germline values: CDR1 SGHRS, CDR2 YFSETQ. The V gene lost 1 base and the J gene lost 1 base, with 5 bases spanning the gap.

J is TRBJ2-1 and V is TRBV2; tentative D call: TRBD1 (6 bases). Trimming stripped 7 bases from V and 1 base from J, with 14 bases between. From germline, CDR1 is SNHLY and CDR2 FYNNEI. The CDR3 is made up of 15 amino acids. CDR3 bases: TGTGCCAGCAATCTTGGGGGCGCATCCTACAATGAGCAGTTCTTC. Protein product: CASNLGGASYNEQFF.

The chain couples TRBV7-9 to TRBJ2-7, with 13 positions matching TRBD2. This CDR3 has 16 residues. From germline, CDR1 is SEHNR and CDR2 FQNEAQ (reference sequence). The V gene end was trimmed by 5 bases and the J gene end by 4 bases; junction bases not matched to a gene: 8. CDR3 residues: CASSPGLAGVNYEQYF. The CDR3 DNA is TGTGCCAGCAGCCCAGGACTAGCGGGAGTAAATTACGAGCAGTACTTC.

The chain is built from TRBV28 and TRBJ1-2; no definite D call. The V end was cut by 7 bases, the J end by 3 bases, with 12 bases between. Germline CDR1 is MDHEN and CDR2 is SYDVKM. The CDR3 totals 13 residues. The CDR3 DNA reads as TGTGCCAGCAAGAAGGAAGAGGACTATGGCTACACCTTC. As protein: CASKKEEDYGYTF.

The rearrangement uses TRBV9 and TRBJ1-4; TRBD1 aligns across 7 bases. The germline gives CDR1 SGDLS, CDR2 YYNGEE. Trimming at V came to 5 bases and at J to 8 bases, leaving 15 bases not matched to a gene. This CDR3 spans 16 amino acids. CDR3: CASSSGQVLGREKLFF. As DNA, the CDR3 is TGTGCCAGCAGTTCCGGACAGGTCCTGGGGCGAGAAAAACTGTTTTTT.

The V and J genes are TRBV13 and TRBJ2-5; the D gene is possibly TRBD2 (7 bases). Germline CDR1 reads PRHDT; CDR2 reads FYEKMQ (reference sequence). V shed 5 bases and J shed 5 bases, with 15 bases lying between them. This CDR3 spans 14 amino acids. CDR3 region: CASSGGGGQETQYF. The CDR3 nucleotides are TGTGCCAGCAGCGGGGGGGGCGGCCAGGAGACCCAGTACTTC.

This sequence joins TRBV27 and TRBJ2-6; D call uncertain. The V end lost 5 bases, the J end lost 0 bases, and 17 bases lay between the germline ends. This CDR3 region has 18 residues. Germline CDR1 MNHEY, CDR2 SMNVEV (reference sequence). The CDR3 loop reads CASSPPRRVLSGANVLTF. The CDR3 DNA is TGTGCCAGCAGTCCTCCCAGACGGGTCCTCTCTGGGGCCAACGTCCTGACTTTC.

The chain recombines TRBV5-6 with TRBJ1-1; unclear D gene. The germline CDR1 and CDR2 sequences are SGHDT and YYEEEE. V lost 1 base to trimming and J lost 1 base, with 5 bases between them. This CDR3 spans 13 amino acids. The CDR3 spells CASSLPGNTEAFF. The CDR3, as DNA: TGTGCCAGCAGCTTGCCGGGGAACACTGAAGCTTTCTTT.

The chain carries TRBV4-2 and TRBJ2-4; weak D call: TRBD2 (5 bases). The CDR3 length is 15 residues. Trimming cost V 3 bases and J 6 bases, with 15 bases left between them. Germline V gives CDR1 LGHNA, CDR2 YNFKEQ. In DNA form, the CDR3 reads TGTGCCAGCAGCCAGGATCGCCTAGCCGGAAACATTCAGTACTTC. It specifies CASSQDRLAGNIQYF.

The rearrangement links TRBV6-1 to TRBJ2-7; D might be TRBD1 (5 bases). The germline V gene encodes CDR1 MNHNS and CDR2 SASEGT. This CDR3 has 13 amino acids. V lost 3 bases to trimming and J lost 2 bases, with 8 bases between them. CDR3 sequence reads: CASSDQGAYEQYF. CDR3 sequence (DNA): TGTGCCAGCAGTGATCAGGGCGCCTACGAGCAGTACTTC.

The J gene is TRBJ1-1, the V gene TRBV19; D not resolved. The CDR3 contains 11 residues. V was clipped by 11 bases and J by 3 bases, with 10 bases between them. Germline assignment: CDR1 LNHDA and CDR2 SQIVND (reference sequence). The CDR3 DNA sequence: TGTGCCTGCCGCACTTACACTGAAGCTTTCTTT. Its protein is CACRTYTEAFF.